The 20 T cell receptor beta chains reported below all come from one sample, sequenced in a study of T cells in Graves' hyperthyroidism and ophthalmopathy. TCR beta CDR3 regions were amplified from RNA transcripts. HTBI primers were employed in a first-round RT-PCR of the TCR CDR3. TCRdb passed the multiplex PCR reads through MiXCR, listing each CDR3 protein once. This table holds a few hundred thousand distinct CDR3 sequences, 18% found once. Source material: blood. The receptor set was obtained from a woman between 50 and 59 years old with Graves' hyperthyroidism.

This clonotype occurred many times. The CDR3 is CASRPTGTDNEQFF. The CDR3 bases are TGTGCCAGCAGACCCACCGGGACAGACAATGAGCAGTTCTTC. V is TRBV7-9 and J is TRBJ2-1; TRBD1 aligns across 7 bases. The V segment lost 6 bases and the J segment 5 bases; nucleotides outside the gene matches: 7. The CDR3 covers 14 residues. CDR1 and CDR2 (germline): SEHNR, FQNEAQ (reference sequence).

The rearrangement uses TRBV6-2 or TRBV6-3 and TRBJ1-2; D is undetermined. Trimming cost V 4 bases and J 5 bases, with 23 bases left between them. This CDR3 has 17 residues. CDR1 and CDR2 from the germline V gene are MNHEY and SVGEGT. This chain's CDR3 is CASSSGDFPGPGYGYTF. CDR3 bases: TGTGCCAGCAGTTCGGGAGACTTTCCCGGGCCGGGGTATGGCTACACCTTC.

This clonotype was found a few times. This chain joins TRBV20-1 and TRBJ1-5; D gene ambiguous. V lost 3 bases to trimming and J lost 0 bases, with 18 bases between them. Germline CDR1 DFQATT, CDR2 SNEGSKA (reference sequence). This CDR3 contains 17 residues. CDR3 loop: CSARAGLEYFSNQPQHF. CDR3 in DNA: TGCAGTGCTAGGGCCGGACTCGAATACTTTAGCAATCAGCCCCAGCATTTT.

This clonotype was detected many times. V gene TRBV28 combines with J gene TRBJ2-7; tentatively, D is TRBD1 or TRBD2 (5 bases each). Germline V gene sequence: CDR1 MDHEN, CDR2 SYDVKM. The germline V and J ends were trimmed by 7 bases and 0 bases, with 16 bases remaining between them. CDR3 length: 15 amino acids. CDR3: CASIPRGGSSYEQYF. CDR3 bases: TGTGCCAGCATCCCTCGGGGCGGAAGCTCCTACGAGCAGTACTTC.

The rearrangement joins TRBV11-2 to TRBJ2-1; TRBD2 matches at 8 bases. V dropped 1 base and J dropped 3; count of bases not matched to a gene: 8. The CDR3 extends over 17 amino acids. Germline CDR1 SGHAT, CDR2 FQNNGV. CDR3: CASSLGGVAGIYNEQFF. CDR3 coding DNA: TGTGCCAGCAGCTTAGGGGGAGTAGCGGGGATCTACAATGAGCAGTTCTTC.

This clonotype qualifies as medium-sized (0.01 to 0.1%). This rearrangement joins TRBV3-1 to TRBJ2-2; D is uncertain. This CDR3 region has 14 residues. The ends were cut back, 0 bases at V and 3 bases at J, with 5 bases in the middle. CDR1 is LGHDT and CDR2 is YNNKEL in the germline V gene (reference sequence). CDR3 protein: CASSQESHTGELFF. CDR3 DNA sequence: TGTGCCAGCAGCCAAGAAAGCCACACCGGGGAGCTGTTTTTT.

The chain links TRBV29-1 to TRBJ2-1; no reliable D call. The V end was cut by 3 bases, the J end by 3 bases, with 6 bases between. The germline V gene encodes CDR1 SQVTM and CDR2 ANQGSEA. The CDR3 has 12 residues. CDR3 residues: CSVEVSYNEQFF. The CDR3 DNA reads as TGCAGCGTTGAGGTCAGCTACAATGAGCAGTTCTTC.

Here the CDR3 DNA reads TGTGCCAGCACCGGGGGGCTCATGAACACTGAAGCTTTCTTT. Its protein is CASTGGLMNTEAFF. The chain employs TRBV13 and TRBJ1-1; D might be TRBD1 (6 bases). The CDR3 spans 14 residues. CDR1 is PRHDT, CDR2 FYEKMQ, per germline (reference sequence). Trimming cost V 7 bases and J 0 bases, with 12 bases left between them.

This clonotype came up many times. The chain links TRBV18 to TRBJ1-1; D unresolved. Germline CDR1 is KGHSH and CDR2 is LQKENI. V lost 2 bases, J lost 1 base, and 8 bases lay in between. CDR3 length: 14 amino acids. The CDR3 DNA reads TGTGCCAGCTCACCAAAGGTCGAGAACACTGAAGCTTTCTTT. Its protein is CASSPKVENTEAFF. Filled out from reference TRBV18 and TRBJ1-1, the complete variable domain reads NAGVMQNPRHLVRRRGQEARLRCSPMKGHSHVYWYRQLPEEGLKFMVYLQKENIIDESGMPKERFSAEFPKEGPSILRIQQVVRGDSAAYFCASSPKVENTEAFFGQGTRLTVV.

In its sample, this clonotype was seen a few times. CDR3 loop: CASRGDYGYTF. CDR3 bases: TGTGCCAGCAGGGGAGATTATGGCTACACCTTC. V and J are TRBV6-1 and TRBJ1-2; D is uncertain. Germline assignment: CDR1 MNHNS and CDR2 SASEGT. There are 11 residues in the CDR3. Trimming removed 6 bases from V and 5 bases from J, with 7 bases in between.

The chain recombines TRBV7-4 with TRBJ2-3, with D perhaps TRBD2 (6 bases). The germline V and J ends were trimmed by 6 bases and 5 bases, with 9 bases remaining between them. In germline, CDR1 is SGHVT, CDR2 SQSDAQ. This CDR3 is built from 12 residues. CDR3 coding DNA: TGTGCCAGCAGTCACGGGGGAGATACGCAGTATTTT. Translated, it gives CASSHGGDTQYF.

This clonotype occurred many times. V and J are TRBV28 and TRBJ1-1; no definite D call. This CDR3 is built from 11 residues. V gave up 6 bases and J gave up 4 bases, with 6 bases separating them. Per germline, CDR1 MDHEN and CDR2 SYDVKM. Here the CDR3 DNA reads TGTGCCAGCAGGGGTTTCACTGAAGCTTTCTTT. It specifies CASRGFTEAFF.

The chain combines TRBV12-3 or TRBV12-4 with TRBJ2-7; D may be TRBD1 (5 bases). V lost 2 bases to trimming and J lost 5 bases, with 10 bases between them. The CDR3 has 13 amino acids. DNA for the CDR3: TGTGCCAGCAGTTTATCGGCAGGGAACGAGCAGTACGTC. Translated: CASSLSAGNEQYV.

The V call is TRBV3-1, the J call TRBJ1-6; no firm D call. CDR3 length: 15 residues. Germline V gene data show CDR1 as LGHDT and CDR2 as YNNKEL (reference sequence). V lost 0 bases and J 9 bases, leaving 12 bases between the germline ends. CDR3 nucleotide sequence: TGTGCCAGCAGCCAAGAAGAGGGCACAACTTCACCCCTCCACTTT. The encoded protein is CASSQEEGTTSPLHF. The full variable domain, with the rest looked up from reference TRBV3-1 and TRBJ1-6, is DTAVSQTPKYLVTQMGNDKSIKCEQNLGHDTMYWYKQDSKKFLKIMFSYNNKELIINETVPNRFSPKSPDKAHLNLHINSLELGDSAVYFCASSQEEGTTSPLHFGNGTRLTVT.

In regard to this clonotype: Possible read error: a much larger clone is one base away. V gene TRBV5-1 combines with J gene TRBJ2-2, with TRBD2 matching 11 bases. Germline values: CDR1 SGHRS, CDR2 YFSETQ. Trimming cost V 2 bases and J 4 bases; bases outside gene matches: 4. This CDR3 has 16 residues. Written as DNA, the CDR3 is TGCGCCAGCAGCTTACTAGCGGGGGCGAGCACCGGGGAGCTGTTTTTT. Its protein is CASSLLAGASTGELFF. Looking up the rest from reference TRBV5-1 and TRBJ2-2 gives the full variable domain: KAGVTQTPRYLIKTRGQQVTLSCSPISGHRSVSWYQQTPGQGLQFLFEYFSETQRNKGNFPGRFSGRQFSNSRSEMNVSTLELGDSALYLCASSLLAGASTGELFFGEGSRLTVL.

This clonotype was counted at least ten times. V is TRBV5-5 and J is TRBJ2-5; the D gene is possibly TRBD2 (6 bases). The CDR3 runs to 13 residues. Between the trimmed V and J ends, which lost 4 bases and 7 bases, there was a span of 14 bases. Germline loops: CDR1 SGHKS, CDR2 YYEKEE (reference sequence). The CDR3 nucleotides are TGTGCCAGCAGCCGGGAGTGGGAAGGGACCCAGTACTTC. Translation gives CASSREWEGTQYF.

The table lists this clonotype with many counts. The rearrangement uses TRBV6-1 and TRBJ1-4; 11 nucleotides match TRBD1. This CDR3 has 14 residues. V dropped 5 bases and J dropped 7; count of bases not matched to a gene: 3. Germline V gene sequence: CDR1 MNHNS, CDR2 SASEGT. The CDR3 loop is CASSPGQGAEKLFF. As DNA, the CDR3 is TGTGCCAGCAGTCCCGGACAGGGGGCTGAAAAACTGTTTTTT.

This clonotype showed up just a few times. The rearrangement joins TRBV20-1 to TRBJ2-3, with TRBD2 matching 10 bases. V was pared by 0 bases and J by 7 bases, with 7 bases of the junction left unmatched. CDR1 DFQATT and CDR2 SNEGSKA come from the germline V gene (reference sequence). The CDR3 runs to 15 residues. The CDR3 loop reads CSAREPSGGANTQYF. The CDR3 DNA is TGCAGTGCTAGAGAGCCCAGCGGGGGGGCAAATACGCAGTATTTT.

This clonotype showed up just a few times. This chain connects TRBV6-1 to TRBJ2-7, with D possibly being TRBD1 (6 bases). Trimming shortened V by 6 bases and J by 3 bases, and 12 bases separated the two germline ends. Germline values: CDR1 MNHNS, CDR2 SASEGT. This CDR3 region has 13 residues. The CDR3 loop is CASRWTAGYEQYV. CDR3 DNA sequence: TGTGCCAGCAGATGGACAGCAGGCTACGAGCAGTACGTC.

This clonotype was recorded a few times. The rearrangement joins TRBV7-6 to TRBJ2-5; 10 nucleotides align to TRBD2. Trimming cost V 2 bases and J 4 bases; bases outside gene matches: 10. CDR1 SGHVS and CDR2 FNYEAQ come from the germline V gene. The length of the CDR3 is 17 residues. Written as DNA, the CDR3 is TGTGCCAGCAGCTTACTCCTGGAAACTAGCGGGGTAGAGACCCAGTACTTC. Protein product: CASSLLLETSGVETQYF.